This TCR beta chain was recorded in a study of blood T cell repertoires in COVID-19 (dated by TCRdb to the early 2020s). Notes on the research overall: Samples covering the acute and convalescent phases of COVID-19 were provided by collaborators in the United States, Italy and Spain. The material from the prospective study consisted of cDNA or gDNA derived from T cells, B-cell-depleted T cells, or PBMCs. Subjects who had been exposed to COVID-19, were actively infected with it, or had recovered from it provided the deeply sampled blood TCRbeta repertoires that made up the dataset. The repertoires were released in a freely available public database meant as a resource for research on the immune response to SARS-CoV-2. Samples were obtained from the ongoing ImmuneRACE study (first 160 participants) and from over a thousand subjects provided by 6 global collaborators. The sample metadata nearly always contained a de-identified subject ID, COVID-19 status, age in years and sex. Where HLA class I and class II types were available, the types were taken from metadata supplied by the sample provider, not from assay-based typing. Beyond this particular receptor, the publication reports: How much clinical and demographic metadata was included differed by source and by participant, and the metadata was provided uncurated.

The collaborating institutions used their own protocols to collect whole blood in K2EDTA tubes. For TCRbeta analysis, collaborators shipped samples as frozen whole blood, isolated PBMCs, or DNA extracted from either of those sample types. As regards this clone: The antigen this receptor binds is unknown. Base qualities are not provided; no much larger clone lies one nucleotide away.

Its CDR3 holds 14 amino acids, cysteine through phenylalanine. Here the CDR3 DNA is all that survives: 42 bases in frame from base 1. Relative to germline, V is missing 10 bases and J is missing 3 bases, with 8 bases of the junction outside any gene match. Sequences ENHRY (CDR1) and SYGVKD (CDR2) are obtained from the germline V gene. The immunoSEQ Assay, a bias-controlled multiplex PCR, was used to amplify TCRbeta CDR3 regions from genomic DNA. The published analysis was carried out like this. The number of nucleated cells in each sample was estimated from the amplification of reference gene primers within the assay. To quantify the absolute abundance of each unique TCRbeta CDR3 rearrangement, sequence reads were collapsed and filtered. Productive Simpson clonality was computed per sample as the square root of Simpson's diversity index over productive rearrangements. In TCRdb, the immuneACCESS table is reduced to in-frame sequences with V and J assigned. These tables do not hold every clone; where another copy was compared, an unresolved V gene accounts for under half, and the others remain unexplained. D and trimming were read from the DNA, whereas the V and J calls and clone size are those reported in that table. The sample profile shows 70,000 to 95,000 clones; 80% to 90% of them were found once. The ten largest account for approximately 5% of the sample.

The sequence links TRBV10-3 to TRBJ2-3; 9 of the junction bases match TRBD1. Material for sequencing was peripheral blood. The origin of this receptor is a man aged 45 to 65 with active COVID-19. The CDR3 sequence is CATSGTGTTDTQYF. The DNA reads as follows: TGTGCCACCAGCGGGACAGGGACGACAGATACGCAGTATTTT.